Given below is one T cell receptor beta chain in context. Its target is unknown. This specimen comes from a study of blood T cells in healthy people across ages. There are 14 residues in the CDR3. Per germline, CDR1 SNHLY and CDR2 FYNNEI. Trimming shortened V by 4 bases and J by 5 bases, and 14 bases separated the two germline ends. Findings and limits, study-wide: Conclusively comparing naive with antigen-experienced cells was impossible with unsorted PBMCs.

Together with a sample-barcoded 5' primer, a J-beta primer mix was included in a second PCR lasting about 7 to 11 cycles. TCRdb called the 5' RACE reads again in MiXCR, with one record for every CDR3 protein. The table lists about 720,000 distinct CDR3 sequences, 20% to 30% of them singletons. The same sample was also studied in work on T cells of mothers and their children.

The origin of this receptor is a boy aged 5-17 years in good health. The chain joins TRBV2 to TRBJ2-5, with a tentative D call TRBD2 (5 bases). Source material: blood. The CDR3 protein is CASSVDGKEETQYF. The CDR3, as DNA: TGTGCCAGCAGTGTGGACGGGAAGGAGGAGACCCAGTACTTC.